This T cell receptor beta chain is from a study of cytomegalovirus exposure and HLA in healthy donors. CDR3 length: 16 residues. V shed 5 bases and J shed 5 bases, with 21 bases lying between them. Per the germline V gene, CDR1 is PRHDT and CDR2 is FYEKMQ (reference sequence). The PCR used 60 Vbeta and 13 Jbeta primers. In the original processing: In a later analysis, of around 80 million unique beta chains, about 11 million appeared in at least two donors. Sequencing was performed with immunoSEQ multiplex PCR; in TCRdb, only in-frame clones are kept and a portion is missing. V, J and clone size reflect that table, while D and trimming were determined from the DNA. Of approximately 100,000 clones in the sample, more than 80% were seen once.

The chain carries TRBV13 and TRBJ1-1; D perhaps matches TRBD1 (5 bases). This clonotype originated in a man in his thirties or forties in good health and CMV-seronegative. The sequenced sample was PBMCs. CDR3 residues: CASSDTLGAEGTEAFF. In DNA, the CDR3 is TGTGCCAGCAGCGATACGCTCGGGGCGGAGGGGACTGAAGCTTTCTTT.